This T cell receptor beta chain was retrieved from a study of CD8 T cells in ankylosing spondylitis. This CDR3 contains 15 residues. J was trimmed by 3 bases and V by 5 bases; bases with no gene match: 7. Study-level results: Clones tied to disease were said to be significantly enriched in matched ankylosing spondylitis synovial fluid. Both synovial fluid and blood in reactive arthritis had previously been reported to carry some motif variants.

Quantitative molecular-barcoded 5'-RACE generated the TCR beta libraries. TCRdb analysed the 5' RACE reads with MiXCR anew, one entry per CDR3 protein. The table includes 84,000 or so distinct CDR3 sequences, 27% detected once. To note about this clonotype: What it binds is unknown.

The TCR originated in a male donor with ankylosing spondylitis or in good health (not recorded which). This chain uses TRBV12-3 or TRBV12-4 with TRBJ2-1; 7 bases are shared with TRBD2. Sequenced: blood, either unsorted or a sorted T cell fraction (not recorded which). The CDR3 region is CASSRPGLFYNEQFF. The CDR3 DNA is TGTGCCAGCAGTCGACCGGGACTATTCTACAATGAGCAGTTCTTC.